This T cell receptor (beta chain) was obtained from a study of OX40 agonist ivuxolimab in advanced cancers. Germline-derived CDR1 and CDR2 are KGHSH and LQKENI. This CDR3 contains 14 residues. Trimming removed 5 bases from V and 3 bases from J; junction bases left unmatched: 4. Repertoires were generated with immunoSEQ multiplex PCR, while TCRdb's copy carries only in-frame clones and drops some. The sample includes around 93,000 clones, about 86% of them seen just once. The sample here was CD4+ or CD8+ T cells sorted from blood, taken in a trial of the OX40 agonist ivuxolimab. This TCR derives from an adult with an advanced solid tumor such as melanoma, head and neck, liver or kidney cancer. The chain carries TRBV18 and TRBJ2-5; 9 nucleotides agree with TRBD2. The CDR3 reads CASSISGREETQYF. CDR3 coding DNA: TGTGCCAGCTCAATTAGCGGGAGAGAAGAGACCCAGTACTTC.